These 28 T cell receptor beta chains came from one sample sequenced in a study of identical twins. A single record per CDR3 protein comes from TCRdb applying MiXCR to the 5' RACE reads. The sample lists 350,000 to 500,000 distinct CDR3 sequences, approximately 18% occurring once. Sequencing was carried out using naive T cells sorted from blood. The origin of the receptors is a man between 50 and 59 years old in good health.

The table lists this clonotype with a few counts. The CDR3 coding sequence is TGTGCCAGCAGTTTATGGGGGTTTAGCTCTGGAAACACCATATATTTT. Translating it yields CASSLWGFSSGNTIYF. The chain recombines TRBV12-3 or TRBV12-4 with TRBJ1-3; tentative D call: TRBD1 (5 bases). V lost 2 bases, J lost 0 bases, and 11 bases lay in between. The CDR3 runs to 16 residues.

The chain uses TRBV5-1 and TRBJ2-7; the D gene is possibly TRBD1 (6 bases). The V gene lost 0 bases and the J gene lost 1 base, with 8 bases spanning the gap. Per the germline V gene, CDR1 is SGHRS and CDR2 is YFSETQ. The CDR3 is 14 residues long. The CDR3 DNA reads TGCGCCAGCAGCTTGGGAGACAGGTCCTACGAGCAGTACTTC. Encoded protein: CASSLGDRSYEQYF. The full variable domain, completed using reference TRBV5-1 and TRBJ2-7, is KAGVTQTPRYLIKTRGQQVTLSCSPISGHRSVSWYQQTPGQGLQFLFEYFSETQRNKGNFPGRFSGRQFSNSRSEMNVSTLELGDSALYLCASSLGDRSYEQYFGPGTRLTVT.

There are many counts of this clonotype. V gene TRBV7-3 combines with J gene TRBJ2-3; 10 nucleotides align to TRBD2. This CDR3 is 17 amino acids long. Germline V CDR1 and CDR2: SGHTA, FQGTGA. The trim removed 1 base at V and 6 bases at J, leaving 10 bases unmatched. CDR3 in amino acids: CASSLNVLAGARDTQYF. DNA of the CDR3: TGTGCCAGCAGCTTAAACGTTCTAGCGGGAGCGAGGGATACGCAGTATTTT.

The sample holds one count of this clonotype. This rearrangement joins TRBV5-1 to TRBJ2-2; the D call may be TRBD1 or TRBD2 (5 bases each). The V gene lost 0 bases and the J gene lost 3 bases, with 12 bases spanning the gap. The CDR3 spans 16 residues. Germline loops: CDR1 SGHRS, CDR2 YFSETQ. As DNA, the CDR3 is TGCGCCAGCAGCTTGGGTGTCAGGGAGTACACCGGGGAGCTGTTTTTT. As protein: CASSLGVREYTGELFF. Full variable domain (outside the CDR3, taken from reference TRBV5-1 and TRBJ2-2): KAGVTQTPRYLIKTRGQQVTLSCSPISGHRSVSWYQQTPGQGLQFLFEYFSETQRNKGNFPGRFSGRQFSNSRSEMNVSTLELGDSALYLCASSLGVREYTGELFFGEGSRLTVL.

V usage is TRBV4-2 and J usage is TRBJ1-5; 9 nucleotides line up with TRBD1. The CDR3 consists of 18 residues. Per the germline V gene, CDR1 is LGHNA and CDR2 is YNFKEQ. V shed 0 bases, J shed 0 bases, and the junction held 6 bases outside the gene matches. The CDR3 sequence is CASSQDGTGGSSNQPQHF. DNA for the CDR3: TGTGCCAGCAGCCAAGATGGAACAGGGGGCAGTAGCAATCAGCCCCAGCATTTT.

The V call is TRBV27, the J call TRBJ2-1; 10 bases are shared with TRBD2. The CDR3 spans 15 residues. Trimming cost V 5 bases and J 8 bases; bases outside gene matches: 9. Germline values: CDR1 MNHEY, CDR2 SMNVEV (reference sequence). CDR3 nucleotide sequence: TGTGCCAGCAGTCTCAAAGCGGGAGGGCCGCATGAGCAGTTCTTC. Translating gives CASSLKAGGPHEQFF.

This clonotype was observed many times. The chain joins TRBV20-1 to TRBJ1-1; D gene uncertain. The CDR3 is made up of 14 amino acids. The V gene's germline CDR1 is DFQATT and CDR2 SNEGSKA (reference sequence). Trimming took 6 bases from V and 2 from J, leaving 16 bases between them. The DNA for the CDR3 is TGCAGTGCGCAGTCGGGTCCTATCAACACTGAAGCTTTCTTT. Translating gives CSAQSGPINTEAFF.

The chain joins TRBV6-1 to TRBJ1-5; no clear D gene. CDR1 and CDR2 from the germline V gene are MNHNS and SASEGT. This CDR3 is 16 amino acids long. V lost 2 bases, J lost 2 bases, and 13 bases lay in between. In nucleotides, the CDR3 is TGTGCCAGCAGTGAACTTAGGAGAACGGGCAATCAGCCCCAGCATTTT. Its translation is CASSELRRTGNQPQHF.

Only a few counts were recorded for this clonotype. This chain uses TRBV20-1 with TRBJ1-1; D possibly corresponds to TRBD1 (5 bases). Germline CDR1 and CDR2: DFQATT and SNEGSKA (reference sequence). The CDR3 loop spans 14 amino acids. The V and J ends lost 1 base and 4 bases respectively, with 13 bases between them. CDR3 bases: TGCAGTGCTAGAGCAGGGCTCGTAAGCACTGAAGCTTTCTTT. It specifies CSARAGLVSTEAFF.

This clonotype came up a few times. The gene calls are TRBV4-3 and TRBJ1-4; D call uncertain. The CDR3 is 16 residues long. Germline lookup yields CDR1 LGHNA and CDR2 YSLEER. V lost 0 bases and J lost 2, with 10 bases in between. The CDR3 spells CASSQDGRETNEKLFF. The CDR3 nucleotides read TGCGCCAGCAGCCAAGATGGGAGGGAGACTAATGAAAAACTGTTTTTT.

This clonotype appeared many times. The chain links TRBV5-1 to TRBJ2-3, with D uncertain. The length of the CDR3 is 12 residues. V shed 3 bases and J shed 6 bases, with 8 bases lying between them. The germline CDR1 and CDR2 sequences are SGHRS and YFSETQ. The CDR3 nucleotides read TGCGCCAGCAGCTCGATGGGGGATACGCAGTATTTT. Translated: CASSSMGDTQYF.

The CDR3 protein is CSAQSGHPSSEQFF. Here the CDR3 DNA reads TGCAGTGCCCAGTCGGGACATCCATCCAGTGAGCAGTTCTTC. The chain employs TRBV20-1 and TRBJ2-1, with D possibly being TRBD1 (6 bases). CDR1 and CDR2 (germline): DFQATT, SNEGSKA (reference sequence). CDR3 length: 14 residues. V was cut by 6 bases and J by 9 bases, with 21 bases left in between.

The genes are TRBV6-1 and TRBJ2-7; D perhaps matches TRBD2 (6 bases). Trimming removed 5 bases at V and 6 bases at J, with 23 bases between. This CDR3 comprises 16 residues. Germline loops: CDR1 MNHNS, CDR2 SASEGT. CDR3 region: CASSPRRPGVSSEQYF. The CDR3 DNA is TGTGCCAGCAGTCCCCGTAGGCCGGGAGTGTCGTCCGAGCAGTACTTC.

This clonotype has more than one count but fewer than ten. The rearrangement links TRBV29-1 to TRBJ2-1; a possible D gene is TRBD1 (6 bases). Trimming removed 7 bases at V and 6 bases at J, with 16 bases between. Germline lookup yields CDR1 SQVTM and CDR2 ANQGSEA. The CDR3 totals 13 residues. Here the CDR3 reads CSAGQRLLNEQFF. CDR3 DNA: TGCAGCGCCGGACAGCGTTTACTCAATGAGCAGTTCTTC.

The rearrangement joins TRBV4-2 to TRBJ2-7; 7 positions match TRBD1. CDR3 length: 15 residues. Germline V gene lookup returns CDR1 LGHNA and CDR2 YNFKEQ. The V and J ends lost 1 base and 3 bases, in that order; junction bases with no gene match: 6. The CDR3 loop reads CASSQGWGQLYEQYF. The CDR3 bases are TGTGCCAGCAGCCAAGGGTGGGGACAGCTCTACGAGCAGTACTTC.

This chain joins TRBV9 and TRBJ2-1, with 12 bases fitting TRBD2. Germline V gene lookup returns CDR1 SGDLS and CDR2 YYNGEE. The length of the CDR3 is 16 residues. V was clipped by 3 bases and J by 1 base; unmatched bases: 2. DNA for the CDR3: TGTGCCAGCAGCGCTAGCGGGAGGGATTCCTACAATGAGCAGTTCTTC. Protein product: CASSASGRDSYNEQFF.

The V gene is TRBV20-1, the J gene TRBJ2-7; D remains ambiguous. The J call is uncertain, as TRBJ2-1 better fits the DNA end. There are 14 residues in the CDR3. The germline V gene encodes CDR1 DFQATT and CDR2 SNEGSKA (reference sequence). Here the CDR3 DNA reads TGCAGTGCTAGAGATATTCGGCGGAACTACGAGCAGTTCTTC. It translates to CSARDIRRNYEQFF.

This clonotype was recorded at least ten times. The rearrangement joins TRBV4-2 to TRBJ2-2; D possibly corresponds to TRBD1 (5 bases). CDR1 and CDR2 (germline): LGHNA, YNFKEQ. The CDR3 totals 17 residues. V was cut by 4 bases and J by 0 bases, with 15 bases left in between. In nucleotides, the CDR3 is TGTGCCAGCAGCCTCGAAGCTCAGGGTCCGAACACCGGGGAGCTGTTTTTT. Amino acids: CASSLEAQGPNTGELFF.

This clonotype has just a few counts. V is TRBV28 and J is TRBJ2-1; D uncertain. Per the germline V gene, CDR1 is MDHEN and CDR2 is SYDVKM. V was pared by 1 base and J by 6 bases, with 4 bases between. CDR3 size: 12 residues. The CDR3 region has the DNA TGTGCCAGCAGTTTATTGGTCAATGAGCAGTTCTTC. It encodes CASSLLVNEQFF. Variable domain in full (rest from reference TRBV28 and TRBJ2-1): DVKVTQSSRYLVKRTGEKVFLECVQDMDHENMFWYRQDPGLGLRLIYFSYDVKMKEKGDIPEGYSVSREKKERFSLILESASTNQTSMYLCASSLLVNEQFFGPGTRLTVL.

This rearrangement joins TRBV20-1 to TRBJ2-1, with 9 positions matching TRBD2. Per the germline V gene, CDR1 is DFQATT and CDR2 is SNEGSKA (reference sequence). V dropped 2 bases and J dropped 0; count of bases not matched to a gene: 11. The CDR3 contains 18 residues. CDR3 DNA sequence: TGCAGTGCTAGAACGAGGCTAGCGGGAAGGGGCTCCTACAATGAGCAGTTCTTC. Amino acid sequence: CSARTRLAGRGSYNEQFF.

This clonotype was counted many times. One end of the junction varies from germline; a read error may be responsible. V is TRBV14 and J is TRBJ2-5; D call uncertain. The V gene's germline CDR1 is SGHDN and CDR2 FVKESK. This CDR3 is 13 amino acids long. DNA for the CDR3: TGTGCCAGCAGTCAAGGAACTAAAGAGACCCAGTACTTC. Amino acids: CASSQGTKETQYF.

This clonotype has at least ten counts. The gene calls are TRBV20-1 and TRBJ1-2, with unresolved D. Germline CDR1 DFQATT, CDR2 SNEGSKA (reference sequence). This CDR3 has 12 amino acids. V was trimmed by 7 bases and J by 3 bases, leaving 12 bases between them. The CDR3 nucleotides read TGCAGTGGCGGGCGCCCGGACTATGGCTACACCTTC. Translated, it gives CSGGRPDYGYTF.

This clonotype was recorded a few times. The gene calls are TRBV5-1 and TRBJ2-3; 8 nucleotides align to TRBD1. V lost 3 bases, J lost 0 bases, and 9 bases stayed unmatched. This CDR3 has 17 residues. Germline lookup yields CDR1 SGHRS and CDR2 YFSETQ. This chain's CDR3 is CASSWTGTGPSTDTQYF. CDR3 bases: TGCGCCAGCAGCTGGACCGGGACAGGTCCTAGCACAGATACGCAGTATTTT.

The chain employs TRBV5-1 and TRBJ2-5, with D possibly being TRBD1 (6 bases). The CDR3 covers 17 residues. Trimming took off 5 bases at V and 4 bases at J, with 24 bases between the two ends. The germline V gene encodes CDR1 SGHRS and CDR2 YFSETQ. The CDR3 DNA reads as TGCGCCAGCAGGCCCGGGACACCGACCGTTCTGGGAGAGACCCAGTACTTC. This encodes CASRPGTPTVLGETQYF. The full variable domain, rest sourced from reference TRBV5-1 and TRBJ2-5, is KAGVTQTPRYLIKTRGQQVTLSCSPISGHRSVSWYQQTPGQGLQFLFEYFSETQRNKGNFPGRFSGRQFSNSRSEMNVSTLELGDSALYLCASRPGTPTVLGETQYFGPGTRLLVL.

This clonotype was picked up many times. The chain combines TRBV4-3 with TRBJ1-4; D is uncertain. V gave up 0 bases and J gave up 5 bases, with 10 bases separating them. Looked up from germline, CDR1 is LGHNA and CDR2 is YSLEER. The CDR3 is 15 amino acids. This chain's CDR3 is CASSQDIKRNEKLFF. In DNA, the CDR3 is TGCGCCAGCAGCCAAGATATTAAAAGGAATGAAAAACTGTTTTTT.

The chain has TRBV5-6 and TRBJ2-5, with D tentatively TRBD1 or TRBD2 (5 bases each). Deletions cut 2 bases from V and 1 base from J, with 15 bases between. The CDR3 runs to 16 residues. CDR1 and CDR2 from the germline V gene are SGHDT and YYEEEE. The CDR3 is CASSFYSGTRQETQYF. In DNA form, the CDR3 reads TGTGCCAGCAGCTTCTACTCCGGGACGCGCCAAGAGACCCAGTACTTC.

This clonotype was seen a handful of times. CDR3 sequence: CASSRLTSGGTNEQFF. Here the CDR3 DNA reads TGTGCCAGCAGTCGACTGACTAGCGGGGGGACCAATGAGCAGTTCTTC. The genes are TRBV6-1 and TRBJ2-1; 13 bases map to TRBD2. The V segment lost 5 bases and the J segment 6 bases; nucleotides outside the gene matches: 7. The CDR3 sequence is 16 residues long. CDR1 MNHNS and CDR2 SASEGT come from the germline V gene.

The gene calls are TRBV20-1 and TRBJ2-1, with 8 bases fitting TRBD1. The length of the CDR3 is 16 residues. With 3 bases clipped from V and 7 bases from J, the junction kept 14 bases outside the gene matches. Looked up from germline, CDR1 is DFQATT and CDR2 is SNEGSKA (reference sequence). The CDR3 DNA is TGCAGTGCTAGCAGGTCGGGTCAGGGGGCCTGGAATGAGCAGTTCTTC. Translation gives CSASRSGQGAWNEQFF.